Listed below are T cell receptor beta chains from one sample, sequenced in a study of T cell responses to AZD1222 COVID-19 vaccine. This table comes from immunoSEQ multiplex PCR, and its TCRdb copy is limited to in-frame clones, with some not included. The data hold 100,000 to 150,000 clones, with about 92% observed a single time. The source material was peripheral blood, sampled 28 days after the second AZD1222 dose. These receptor sequences come from an adult who received the AZD1222 COVID-19 vaccine. CDR3s include the opening cysteine and the closing phenylalanine or tryptophan. D genes are given only for firm matches. A row's size may be missing; if present it is once, few, many or a size class.

D	V	J	size	CDR3	DNA
-	TRBV21-1	TRBJ1-1	-	CASSGESQLNTEAFF	TGTGCCAGCAGCGGCGAGAGTCAGCTGAACACTGAAGCTTTCTTT
TRBD2	TRBV19	TRBJ2-3	-	CASSAPASGVFTDTQYF	TGTGCCAGTAGTGCTCCAGCTAGCGGGGTGTTCACAGATACGCAGTATTTT
-	TRBV14	TRBJ2-7	-	CASSQRRGALSEQYF	TGTGCCAGCAGCCAACGCCGGGGCGCCCTTTCCGAGCAGTACTTC
-	TRBV5-1	TRBJ2-6	-	CASSLQGGGANVLTF	TGCGCCAGCAGCCTACAGGGAGGCGGGGCCAACGTCCTGACTTTC
TRBD2	TRBV5-6	TRBJ2-1	-	CASSLTGGPYNEQFF	TGTGCCAGCAGCTTGACGGGGGGGCCGTACAATGAGCAGTTCTTC
TRBD1	TRBV2	TRBJ1-5	-	CASSVTGVGNQPQHF	TGTGCCAGCAGTGTCACAGGGGTGGGCAATCAGCCCCAGCATTTT
-	TRBV9	TRBJ1-1	-	CASSVLGGSITEAFF	TGTGCCAGCAGCGTTTTGGGGGGGTCGATCACTGAAGCTTTCTTT
-	TRBV19	TRBJ1-5	-	CASSIGAGNQPQHF	TGTGCCAGTAGTATAGGGGCAGGGAATCAGCCCCAGCATTTT
TRBD1	TRBV29-1	TRBJ1-2	-	CSVEFRTGPLNYGYTF	TGCAGCGTTGAATTTCGGACAGGGCCCCTTAACTATGGCTACACCTTC
TRBD2	TRBV7-2	TRBJ2-7	-	CASSRGGTSYEQYF	TGTGCCAGCAGCAGGGGCGGGACTAGCTACGAGCAGTACTTC
TRBD2	TRBV2	TRBJ2-3	-	CASSARLADNTQYF	TGTGCCAGCAGTGCAAGACTAGCGGACAATACGCAGTATTTT
-	TRBV9	TRBJ1-1	-	CASSVAPRAPADTEAFF	TGTGCCAGCAGCGTAGCACCCAGGGCCCCTGCGGACACTGAAGCTTTCTTT
TRBD1	TRBV5-4	TRBJ2-2	few	CASSARQGSGELFF	TGTGCCAGCAGCGCCCGACAGGGGTCCGGGGAGCTGTTTTTT
-	TRBV25-1	TRBJ2-7	-	CASSSVTGRYLYEQYF	TGTGCCAGCAGCAGCGTGACTGGACGTTATTTATACGAGCAGTACTTC
-	TRBV2	TRBJ2-1	-	CASSEAEGITFYNEQFF	TGTGCCAGCAGTGAAGCTGAGGGGATCACCTTCTACAATGAGCAGTTCTTC
TRBD1	TRBV3-1/TRBV3-2	TRBJ2-5	-	CASSDETRGQQETQYF	TGTGCCAGCAGCGATGAGACCCGGGGACAGCAAGAGACCCAGTACTTC